This T cell receptor beta chain was profiled in a study of T cell responses to AZD1222 COVID-19 vaccine. Study context: Pooled together were second doses at about 4 or about 12 weeks.

The CDR3 length is 15 residues. Germline assignment: CDR1 LGHNT and CDR2 FRNRAP. Concerning this clone: One end of the junction does not line up with germline, which may come from a read error.

Sequencing was performed with immunoSEQ multiplex PCR; in TCRdb, only in-frame clones are kept and a portion is missing. This table holds some 130,000 clones, approximately 93% found once. The input for sequencing was peripheral blood, taken on day 0 of AZD1222 vaccination. This receptor was obtained from an adult in good health. The rearrangement links TRBV12-5 to TRBJ2-7, with 7 positions matching TRBD2. CDR3 protein: CASGLVAGNSYEQYF. The CDR3 region has the DNA TGTGCTAGTGGTCTGGTAGCGGGTAACTCCTACGAGCAGTACTTC. The variable domain in full, completed from reference TRBV12-5 and TRBJ2-7, reads DARVTQTPRHKVTEMGQEVTMRCQPILGHNTVFWYRQTMMQGLELLAYFRNRAPLDDSGMPKDRFSAEMPDATLATLKIQPSEPRDSAVYFCASGLVAGNSYEQYFGPGTRLTVT.